These 9 T cell receptor beta chains came from one sample sequenced in a study of shared clonotypes between healthy human individuals. Assay used: immunoSEQ multiplex PCR; TCRdb lists only in-frame clones, some missing. The sample includes millions of clones, about 92% seen only once; the top ten take 1.5% to 2%. It was CD45RO-negative cells, positively selected for CCR7, that made up naive CD8 cells, with terminally differentiated effector memory CD45RA+ cells excluded. The sequenced sample was naive CD8+ T cells from PBMCs. Receptor source: a man aged 18 to 29 in good health. Some clones in this sample may be carry-over from other donors' samples.

The V and J genes are TRBV28 and TRBJ2-3, with D unresolved. Trimming removed 8 bases at V and 1 base at J, with 13 bases between. Germline-derived CDR1 and CDR2 are MDHEN and SYDVKM. There are 14 residues in the CDR3. In DNA, the CDR3 is TGTGCCAGCGGCCTGGTAGCAGGCACAGATACGCAGTATTTT. The encoded protein is CASGLVAGTDTQYF.

V gene TRBV9 combines with J gene TRBJ2-3; tentative D call: TRBD2 (6 bases). V lost 0 bases to trimming and J lost 0 bases, with 8 bases between them. Germline lookup yields CDR1 SGDLS and CDR2 YYNGEE. This CDR3 comprises 15 residues. CDR3 protein: CASSVGDLSTDTQYF. In nucleotides, the CDR3 is TGTGCCAGCAGCGTAGGGGACTTAAGCACAGATACGCAGTATTTT.

The J gene is TRBJ2-1, the V gene TRBV7-9; D is perhaps TRBD1 (6 bases). From germline, CDR1 is SEHNR and CDR2 FQNEAQ (reference sequence). V lost 3 bases and J 8 bases, leaving 11 bases between the germline ends. The CDR3 contains 13 residues. This CDR3 reads CASSFGQSDEQFF. The CDR3 nucleotides are TGTGCCAGCAGCTTTGGACAGTCAGATGAGCAGTTCTTC.

The chain uses TRBV6-1 and TRBJ2-7; possibly TRBD2 for D (6 bases). This CDR3 spans 14 amino acids. Trimming stripped 1 base from V and 2 bases from J, with 9 bases between. CDR1 and CDR2 from the germline V gene are MNHNS and SASEGT. DNA for the CDR3: TGTGCCAGCAGTGAAGGGTGGGGGGCCTACGAGCAGTACTTC. It encodes CASSEGWGAYEQYF.

The chain combines TRBV28 with TRBJ2-7, with D possibly matching TRBD1 (6 bases). The CDR3 is 14 amino acids. Deletions cut 9 bases from V and 3 bases from J, with 18 bases between. The germline CDR1 and CDR2 sequences are MDHEN and SYDVKM. The CDR3 sequence is CASRLTGTNYEQYF. CDR3 bases: TGTGCCAGTCGGCTAACCGGGACAAACTACGAGCAGTACTTC.

The chain is built from TRBV5-4 and TRBJ1-1, with 8 nucleotides matching TRBD1. Germline loops: CDR1 SGHNT, CDR2 YYREEE (reference sequence). V lost 4 bases to trimming and J lost 5 bases; unmatched junction nucleotides: 10. This CDR3 region has 15 residues. CDR3 amino acids: CASSETGTGSTEAFF. CDR3 bases: TGTGCCAGCAGCGAGACCGGGACAGGCTCTACTGAAGCTTTCTTT.

With respect to this clone: Other nucleotide sequences in the sample specify the same CDR3. This chain connects TRBV28 to TRBJ2-7; D uncertain. Trimming stripped 0 bases from V and 1 base from J, with 4 bases between. The CDR3 has 13 amino acids. Per the germline V gene, CDR1 is MDHEN and CDR2 is SYDVKM. The CDR3 nucleotides read TGTGCCAGCAGTTTATGGCCGTCCTACGAGCAGTACTTC. Its protein product is CASSLWPSYEQYF.

As for this clone: The sample carries other DNA sequences with the same CDR3. The genes are TRBV9 and TRBJ1-3; D possibly corresponds to TRBD1 (5 bases). V dropped 2 bases and J dropped 1 base, with 10 bases sitting between them. Germline CDR1 reads SGDLS; CDR2 reads YYNGEE. CDR3 length: 15 residues. CDR3 loop: CASSVEGRSGNTIYF. CDR3 in DNA: TGTGCCAGCAGCGTGGAGGGGCGGTCTGGAAACACCATATATTTT.

The chain joins TRBV28 to TRBJ2-1; 11 bases map to TRBD2. Germline V CDR1 and CDR2: MDHEN, SYDVKM. Trimming took 6 bases from V and 0 from J; bases not matched to a gene: 10. The CDR3 extends over 18 amino acids. The DNA for the CDR3 is TGTGCCAGCAGCCCCCCGGGACTAGCGGAGAGCTCCTACAATGAGCAGTTCTTC. Amino acid sequence: CASSPPGLAESSYNEQFF.